Listed below are T cell receptor beta chains from one sample, sequenced in a study of neurological immune-mediated disorders. TCRdb re-analysed the 5' RACE reads in MiXCR, keeping a single row per CDR3 protein. The table has about 37,000 distinct CDR3 sequences, more than 9% seen once. Sequenced sample: CD4+ T cells from blood. Receptors originate from a woman younger than 45 with HTLV-1-associated myelopathy (HAM/TSP). CDR3s leave out the opening cysteine and the closing phenylalanine or tryptophan. Fields, in order: J gene, V gene, clone size, CDR3 protein. For some rows the clone size is stated as once, few or many, or as a class when expanded; others skip it.

TRBJ2-7,TRBV29-1,many,RPGGAVYEQY
TRBJ1-5,TRBV12-3/TRBV12-4,many,ASSLNRNSNQPQH
TRBJ2-3,TRBV20-1,many,SARDSRGGANTQY
TRBJ2-2,TRBV3-1,many,ASRWAAGELF
TRBJ2-3,TRBV30,few,AWSRDSGFTDTQY
TRBJ2-5,TRBV7-2,many,ASRHLGGETQY
TRBJ2-7,TRBV29-1,many,SVSGQGVPYEQY
TRBJ2-3,TRBV27,many,ASSLEGTDTQY
TRBJ2-7,TRBV6-6,many,ASSSLLPYEQY
TRBJ2-2,TRBV7-9,many,ASSLSTGELF
TRBJ1-1,TRBV20-1,many,STRWAMNTEAF
TRBJ2-1,TRBV30,-,AWSVFGGANDEQF
TRBJ2-7,TRBV29-1,once,SVVGQGLYEQY
TRBJ1-2,TRBV5-1,many,ASSLVPDNYGYT
TRBJ1-6,TRBV12-3/TRBV12-4,many,ASSRRQGTRSPLH
TRBJ2-1,TRBV5-5,many,ASSLGGAPYNEQF
TRBJ2-3,TRBV9,many,ASSVGIGIKTDTQY
TRBJ2-7,TRBV20-1,many,SARSGGAAYEQY
TRBJ2-3,TRBV6-6,many,ASSYVGPPTDTQY
TRBJ2-1,TRBV7-2,many,ASSGTSATSYNEQF
TRBJ2-2,TRBV10-3,many,AIRQGALDGELF
TRBJ2-6,TRBV7-8,many,ASSQRLAGVSGANVLT
TRBJ2-7,TRBV5-1,many,ASSSRGLTFYEQY
TRBJ2-3,TRBV29-1,many,SVDRGKRLTDTQY
TRBJ2-1,TRBV7-8,-,ASSFYICSARGQGFSEQF
TRBJ2-3,TRBV5-1,many,ASSLRESGPKMDTQY
TRBJ2-7,TRBV20-1,many,SAGRTGEYEQY
TRBJ1-2,TRBV20-1,many,SARWRRADGYT
TRBJ2-4,TRBV24-1,few,ATSDTGQGAKNIQY
TRBJ2-7,TRBV20-1,many,SAGRPTGTYEQY
TRBJ2-1,TRBV7-8,few,ASSLFQDTPNEQF
TRBJ2-5,TRBV20-1,many,SALPPRVWQRTSETQY
TRBJ1-6,TRBV7-9,many,ASSLGGGRGKEAPLH
TRBJ2-2,TRBV5-1,-,ASSLDGISTGELF
TRBJ2-2,TRBV7-2,many,ASSLRTGGSGELF
TRBJ2-7,TRBV5-1,many,ASSWGTVSYEQY
TRBJ1-2,TRBV19,many,ASTRRGNLGGYT
TRBJ2-1,TRBV5-1,-,ASSVGDSGEQF
TRBJ1-4,TRBV6-1,many,ASSDPGSEKLF
TRBJ1-1,TRBV18,many,ASAWGDRGTEAF
TRBJ2-7,TRBV24-1,many,ATSDPGQEEDEQY
TRBJ2-2,TRBV21-1,many,ASSNSTGRTGELF
TRBJ2-7,TRBV7-2,many,ASSAMTGGPRLVAYEQY
TRBJ2-1,TRBV14,many,ASSHLRYPYNEQF
TRBJ1-5,TRBV29-1,many,SVAGNSNQPQH
TRBJ2-7,TRBV20-1,many,SARHERDVASYEQY
TRBJ1-4,TRBV5-4,-,ASSSEGQFEKLF
TRBJ1-1,TRBV20-1,many,SGISGRTNTEAF